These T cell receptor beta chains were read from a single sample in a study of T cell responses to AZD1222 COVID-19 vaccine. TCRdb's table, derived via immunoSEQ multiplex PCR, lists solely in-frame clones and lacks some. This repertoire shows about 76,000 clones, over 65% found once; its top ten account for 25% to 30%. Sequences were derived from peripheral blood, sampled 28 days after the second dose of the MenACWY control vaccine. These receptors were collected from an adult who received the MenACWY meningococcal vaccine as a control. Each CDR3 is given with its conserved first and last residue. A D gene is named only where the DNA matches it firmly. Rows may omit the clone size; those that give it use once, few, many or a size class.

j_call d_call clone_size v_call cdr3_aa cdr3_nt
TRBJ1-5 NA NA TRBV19 CASSMPANQPQHF TGTGCCAGTAGTATGCCTGCGAATCAGCCCCAGCATTTT
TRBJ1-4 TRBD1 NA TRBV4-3 CASSQGDSPGEKLFF TGCGCCAGCAGCCAAGGGGACAGCCCGGGGGAAAAACTGTTTTTT
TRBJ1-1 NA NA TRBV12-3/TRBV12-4 CASSLGVPSEAFF TGTGCCAGCAGTTTAGGAGTTCCATCTGAAGCTTTCTTT
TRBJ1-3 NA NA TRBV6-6 CASSSGRNSGNTIYF TGTGCCAGCAGTTCGGGACGGAACTCTGGAAACACCATATATTTT
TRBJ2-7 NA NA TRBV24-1 CATREDRRAYEQYF TGTGCCACCCGGGAGGACAGGCGAGCCTACGAGCAGTACTTC
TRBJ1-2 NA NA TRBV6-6 CASSYDTANYGYTF TGTGCCAGCAGTTACGACACAGCTAACTATGGCTACACCTTC
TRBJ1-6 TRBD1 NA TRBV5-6 CASSQGQADSPLHF TGTGCCAGCAGCCAAGGACAGGCAGATTCACCCCTCCACTTT
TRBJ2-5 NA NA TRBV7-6 CASSLGGELETQYF TGTGCCAGCAGCTTAGGGGGGGAGTTGGAGACCCAGTACTTC
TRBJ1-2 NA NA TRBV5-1 CASSLMGNYGYTF TGCGCCAGCAGCTTAATGGGGAACTATGGCTACACCTTC
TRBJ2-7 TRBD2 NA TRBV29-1 CSVGTSGMRSYEQYF TGCAGCGTCGGGACTAGCGGGATGAGGTCCTACGAGCAGTACTTC
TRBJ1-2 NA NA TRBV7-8 CASSPETRLGYGYTF TGTGCCAGCAGCCCCGAGACGAGATTAGGGTATGGCTACACCTTC
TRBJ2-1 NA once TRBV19 CASSIDSGGGNNEQFF TGTGCCAGTAGTATAGATAGTGGGGGCGGGAACAATGAGCAGTTCTTC
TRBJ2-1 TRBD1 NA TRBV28 CASRTGTGHYNEQFF TGTGCCAGCAGAACCGGGACAGGGCACTACAATGAGCAGTTCTTC
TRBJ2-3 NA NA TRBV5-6 CASSLGTRTDTQYF TGTGCCAGCAGCTTGGGTACCCGAACAGATACGCAGTATTTT
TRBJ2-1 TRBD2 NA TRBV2 CASSSLASVSYNEQFF TGTGCCAGCAGTTCACTAGCGAGTGTCTCCTACAATGAGCAGTTCTTC
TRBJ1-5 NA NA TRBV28 CASSSLQGSDQPQHF TGTGCCAGCAGTTCCCTTCAGGGATCGGATCAGCCCCAGCATTTT
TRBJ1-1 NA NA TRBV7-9 CASTRDVEAFF TGTGCCAGCACCCGTGACGTGGAAGCTTTCTTT
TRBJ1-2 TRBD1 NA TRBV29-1 CSVGTVYYGYTF TGCAGCGTGGGGACAGTCTACTATGGCTACACCTTC
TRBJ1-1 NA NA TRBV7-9 CASSSPGQLNTEAFF TGTGCCAGCAGTTCTCCGGGACAACTGAACACTGAAGCTTTCTTT
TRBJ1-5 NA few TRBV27 CASSLRGTGQPQHF TGTGCCAGCAGTTTAAGAGGGACCGGGCAGCCCCAGCATTTT
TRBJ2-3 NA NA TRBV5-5 CASSPRGEDTQYF TGTGCCAGCAGCCCTAGAGGTGAGGATACGCAGTATTTT
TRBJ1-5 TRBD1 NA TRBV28 CATLVGQGQPQHF TGTGCCACCTTGGTGGGACAGGGTCAGCCCCAGCATTTT
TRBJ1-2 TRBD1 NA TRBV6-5 CASSSLTGRGYTF TGTGCCAGCAGTTCTCTGACAGGGCGGGGCTACACCTTC
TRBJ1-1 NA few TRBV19 CASSIMGQTEAFF TGTGCCAGTAGTATTATGGGACAAACTGAAGCTTTCTTT
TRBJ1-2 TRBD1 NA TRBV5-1 CASSTGGNYGYTF TGCGCCAGCAGCACAGGGGGGAACTATGGCTACACCTTC
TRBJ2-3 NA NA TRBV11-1 CASSLEFSDTQYF TGTGCCAGCAGCTTAGAATTCTCGGATACGCAGTATTTT
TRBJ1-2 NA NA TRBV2 CASRGTRGSGYTF TGTGCCAGCCGAGGGACCAGGGGCTCTGGCTACACCTTC
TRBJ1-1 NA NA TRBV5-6 CASSLWGGSGSEAFF TGTGCCAGCAGCTTGTGGGGGGGGTCGGGTTCCGAAGCTTTCTTT
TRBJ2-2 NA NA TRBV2 CASRLRAAAGELFF TGTGCCAGCAGACTCCGGGCGGCTGCCGGGGAGCTGTTTTTT
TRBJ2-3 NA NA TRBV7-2 CASSLAGADTQYF TGTGCCAGCAGCTTAGCGGGGGCGGATACGCAGTATTTT
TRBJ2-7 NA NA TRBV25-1 CASSTGGDRSYEQYF TGTGCCAGCAGCACCGGAGGAGACAGGAGCTACGAGCAGTACTTC
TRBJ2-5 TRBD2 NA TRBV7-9 CASTNRERGETQYF TGTGCCAGCACCAATAGAGAGCGGGGTGAGACCCAGTACTTC
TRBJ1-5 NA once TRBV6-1 CASSEWWGQGAQHF TGTGCCAGCAGTGAATGGTGGGGCCAAGGGGCCCAGCATTTT
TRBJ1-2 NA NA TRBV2 CASSEALRGGYTF TGTGCCAGCAGTGAAGCGCTTCGGGGTGGCTACACCTTC
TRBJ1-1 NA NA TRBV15 CATSSLQGEGSEAFF TGTGCCACCAGCAGCCTACAGGGAGAAGGGTCTGAAGCTTTCTTT
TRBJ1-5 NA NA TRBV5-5 CASSPQVGSQPQHF TGTGCCAGCAGCCCCCAGGTTGGGAGTCAGCCCCAGCATTTT
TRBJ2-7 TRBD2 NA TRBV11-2 CASSSILAGGREQYF TGTGCCAGCAGCTCGATACTAGCGGGAGGGCGGGAGCAGTACTTC
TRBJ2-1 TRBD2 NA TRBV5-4 CASSSGTSGTSSYNEQFF TGTGCCAGCAGCTCCGGGACTAGCGGGACTAGCTCCTACAATGAGCAGTTCTTC
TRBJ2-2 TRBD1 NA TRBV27 CASSAERDRGFGFWSGELFF TGTGCCAGCAGTGCCGAGCGGGACAGGGGGTTCGGTTTTTGGTCCGGGGAGCTGTTTTTT
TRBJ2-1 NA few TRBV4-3 CASSQEGLIYNEQFF TGCGCCAGCAGCCAAGAGGGACTTATATACAATGAGCAGTTCTTC
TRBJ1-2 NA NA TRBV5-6 CASSLVGPRDGYTF TGTGCCAGCAGCTTGGTAGGGCCACGGGATGGCTACACCTTC
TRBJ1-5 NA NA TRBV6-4 CASRLGGSNQPQHF TGTGCCAGCAGGCTGGGGGGGAGCAATCAGCCCCAGCATTTT
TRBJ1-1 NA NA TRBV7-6 CASSPGTVNTEAFF TGTGCCAGCAGCCCCGGGACGGTAAACACTGAAGCTTTCTTT